This is a list of T cell receptor beta chains from one sample in a study of graft-versus-host responses after intestinal transplantation. For these receptors, no antigen is known. Sequenced by immunoSEQ multiplex PCR; TCRdb stores in-frame clones only, minus some. The sample yields over 70,000 clones, 90% seen once. The material was unstimulated CD8+ T cells sorted from spleen or lymph node cells, obtained before transplant. These receptors all stem from a human donor who was the organ donor for an intestinal transplant. Each CDR3 is given with its conserved first and last residue. Each record gives: D gene, CDR3 length, J gene, V gene, clone size, CDR3 DNA, CDR3 protein. The D gene is left open where the match is weak. Only some rows state a clone size, as once, few, many or a class for expanded clones.

d_call: TRBD2
cdr3_length: 16
j_call: TRBJ2-1
v_call: TRBV7-9
clone_size: few
cdr3_nt: TGTGCCAGCAGTAATAGCGGGGGGGCACCCTACAATGAGCAGTTCTTC
cdr3_aa: CASSNSGGAPYNEQFF

d_call: .
cdr3_length: 14
j_call: TRBJ2-3
v_call: TRBV30
clone_size: .
cdr3_nt: TGTGCCTGGACCTCTGGGGGCGAAGGGGATACGCAGTATTTT
cdr3_aa: CAWTSGGEGDTQYF

d_call: .
cdr3_length: 16
j_call: TRBJ1-1
v_call: TRBV14
clone_size: .
cdr3_nt: TGTGCCAGCAGCCAAGGACAAGGACACTTGAACACTGAAGCTTTCTTT
cdr3_aa: CASSQGQGHLNTEAFF

d_call: TRBD2
cdr3_length: 14
j_call: TRBJ2-3
v_call: TRBV6-4
clone_size: .
cdr3_nt: TGTGCCAGCAGTAGGGAGGGGTCCACAGATACGCAGTATTTT
cdr3_aa: CASSREGSTDTQYF

d_call: .
cdr3_length: 11
j_call: TRBJ2-1
v_call: TRBV27
clone_size: .
cdr3_nt: TGTGCCAGCAGTTCGGGTCCTTTTCAGTTCTTC
cdr3_aa: CASSSGPFQFF

d_call: TRBD1
cdr3_length: 13
j_call: TRBJ1-2
v_call: TRBV7-2
clone_size: few
cdr3_nt: TGTGCCAGCAGTTCTACAGGGGATTGGGGCTACACCTTC
cdr3_aa: CASSSTGDWGYTF

d_call: .
cdr3_length: 15
j_call: TRBJ2-3
v_call: TRBV10-3
clone_size: .
cdr3_nt: TGTGCCATCAGTCAGCCTGACGGAGGCACAGATACGCAGTATTTT
cdr3_aa: CAISQPDGGTDTQYF

d_call: .
cdr3_length: 12
j_call: TRBJ2-2
v_call: TRBV7-6
clone_size: .
cdr3_nt: TGTGCCAGCAGCTTCAGGATCGGGGAGCTGTTTTTT
cdr3_aa: CASSFRIGELFF

d_call: TRBD2
cdr3_length: 19
j_call: TRBJ2-1
v_call: TRBV15
clone_size: .
cdr3_nt: TGTGCCACCAGCAGAGGGACTAGCGGGGGGGCCTCGACCTACAATGAGCAGTTCTTC
cdr3_aa: CATSRGTSGGASTYNEQFF

d_call: .
cdr3_length: 15
j_call: TRBJ1-2
v_call: TRBV4-2
clone_size: .
cdr3_nt: TGTGCCAGCAGCCATCCCAGGAAGCCTAACTATGGCTACACCTTC
cdr3_aa: CASSHPRKPNYGYTF

d_call: .
cdr3_length: 14
j_call: TRBJ1-1
v_call: TRBV27
clone_size: .
cdr3_nt: TGTGCCAGCAGTTCCCCAGGGCTGAACACTGAAGCTTTCTTT
cdr3_aa: CASSSPGLNTEAFF

d_call: TRBD2
cdr3_length: 15
j_call: TRBJ2-1
v_call: TRBV5-6
clone_size: .
cdr3_nt: TGTGCCAGCAGCTTGACTAGCGGGGTTTACAATGAGCAGTTCTTC
cdr3_aa: CASSLTSGVYNEQFF

d_call: TRBD1
cdr3_length: 15
j_call: TRBJ1-2
v_call: TRBV5-1
clone_size: .
cdr3_nt: TGCGCCAGCAGCTTTGGACAGGGGGCGCGATATGGCTACACCTTC
cdr3_aa: CASSFGQGARYGYTF

d_call: .
cdr3_length: 13
j_call: TRBJ1-2
v_call: TRBV7-9
clone_size: .
cdr3_nt: TGTGCCAGCAGCTTATATCTCTCCTATGGCTACACCTTC
cdr3_aa: CASSLYLSYGYTF

d_call: .
cdr3_length: 15
j_call: TRBJ1-5
v_call: TRBV4-1
clone_size: few
cdr3_nt: TGCGCCAGCAGCCAAGGACAGAATAGCAATCAGCCCCAGCATTTT
cdr3_aa: CASSQGQNSNQPQHF

d_call: .
cdr3_length: 17
j_call: TRBJ2-2
v_call: TRBV19
clone_size: .
cdr3_nt: TGTGCCAGTAGTATAGACGGGGAGGGGGCGAACACCGGGGAGCTGTTTTTT
cdr3_aa: CASSIDGEGANTGELFF

d_call: .
cdr3_length: 16
j_call: TRBJ1-4
v_call: TRBV9
clone_size: .
cdr3_nt: TGTGCCAGCAGCCCCATCCCAGGGTATGAATCCGAAAAACTGTTTTTT
cdr3_aa: CASSPIPGYESEKLFF

d_call: .
cdr3_length: 13
j_call: TRBJ1-1
v_call: TRBV28
clone_size: .
cdr3_nt: TGTGCCAGCAACAGGGTTGGCGACACTGAAGCTTTCTTT
cdr3_aa: CASNRVGDTEAFF

d_call: TRBD1
cdr3_length: 16
j_call: TRBJ1-6
v_call: TRBV27
clone_size: .
cdr3_nt: TGTGCCAGCAGGTCCTCAGGGGGCTGGTATAATTCACCCCTCCACTTT
cdr3_aa: CASRSSGGWYNSPLHF

d_call: .
cdr3_length: 13
j_call: TRBJ2-5
v_call: TRBV27
clone_size: .
cdr3_nt: TGTGCCAGCAGTTTTAGACACGAAGAGACCCAGTACTTC
cdr3_aa: CASSFRHEETQYF

d_call: .
cdr3_length: 16
j_call: TRBJ2-3
v_call: TRBV28
clone_size: .
cdr3_nt: TGTGCCAGCAGTCTCCTCTTGAGCGGCTACACAGATACGCAGTATTTT
cdr3_aa: CASSLLLSGYTDTQYF

d_call: TRBD1
cdr3_length: 16
j_call: TRBJ1-3
v_call: TRBV6-6
clone_size: few
cdr3_nt: TGTGCCAGCAGTTCACCAACAGGGGGCGTTGGAAACACCATATATTTT
cdr3_aa: CASSSPTGGVGNTIYF

d_call: TRBD1
cdr3_length: 14
j_call: TRBJ2-3
v_call: TRBV30
clone_size: .
cdr3_nt: TGTGCCTGGAGTGTAGGACAGGAGTCAGATACGCAGTATTTT
cdr3_aa: CAWSVGQESDTQYF

d_call: TRBD1
cdr3_length: 13
j_call: TRBJ2-5
v_call: TRBV27
clone_size: .
cdr3_nt: TGTGCCAGCATCGTATCAGGGGGCGAGACCCAGTACTTC
cdr3_aa: CASIVSGGETQYF

d_call: .
cdr3_length: 13
j_call: TRBJ1-1
v_call: TRBV6-5
clone_size: .
cdr3_nt: TGTGCCAGCAGTTACTCCAGGAACACTGAAGCTTTCTTT
cdr3_aa: CASSYSRNTEAFF

d_call: .
cdr3_length: 16
j_call: TRBJ1-4
v_call: TRBV11-2
clone_size: .
cdr3_nt: TGTGCCAGCAGCCTCCGACAGCGCCGCGCTTCTGAAAAACTGTTTTTT
cdr3_aa: CASSLRQRRASEKLFF

d_call: .
cdr3_length: 16
j_call: TRBJ2-6
v_call: TRBV25-1
clone_size: .
cdr3_nt: TGTGCCAGCAGTTCCGAGGAAGTGGCTGGGGCCAACGTCCTGACTTTC
cdr3_aa: CASSSEEVAGANVLTF

d_call: TRBD1
cdr3_length: 16
j_call: TRBJ1-4
v_call: TRBV15
clone_size: .
cdr3_nt: TGTGCCACCAGCAGAGATCGCGGCAGGGGGGAAGAAAAACTGTTTTTT
cdr3_aa: CATSRDRGRGEEKLFF

d_call: .
cdr3_length: 14
j_call: TRBJ1-5
v_call: TRBV6-1
clone_size: .
cdr3_nt: TGTGCCAGCAGTGAAAATTGGGGGGATCAGCCCCAGCATTTT
cdr3_aa: CASSENWGDQPQHF

d_call: .
cdr3_length: 14
j_call: TRBJ2-1
v_call: TRBV30
clone_size: .
cdr3_nt: TGTGCCTGGAGTGTGTCGCAGGTGAACAATGAGCAGTTCTTC
cdr3_aa: CAWSVSQVNNEQFF

d_call: .
cdr3_length: 11
j_call: TRBJ1-1
v_call: TRBV7-2
clone_size: .
cdr3_nt: TGTGCCAGCAGCTCCTCCGGGTCGGCTTTCTTT
cdr3_aa: CASSSSGSAFF

d_call: TRBD2
cdr3_length: 17
j_call: TRBJ2-3
v_call: TRBV9
clone_size: .
cdr3_nt: TGTGCCAGCAGCGGCGCCCCGGGACTAGCAGGATTAGATACGCAGTATTTT
cdr3_aa: CASSGAPGLAGLDTQYF

d_call: TRBD1
cdr3_length: 15
j_call: TRBJ1-2
v_call: TRBV5-1
clone_size: .
cdr3_nt: TGCGCCAGCCATACGGGACAGGGGGCCTTCTATGGCTACACCTTC
cdr3_aa: CASHTGQGAFYGYTF

d_call: TRBD1
cdr3_length: 17
j_call: TRBJ1-5
v_call: TRBV4-3
clone_size: .
cdr3_nt: TGCGCCAGCAGCCAAGAGTGGGGACAGGCGGGCAATCAGCCCCAGCATTTT
cdr3_aa: CASSQEWGQAGNQPQHF

d_call: .
cdr3_length: 13
j_call: TRBJ1-1
v_call: TRBV6-1
clone_size: .
cdr3_nt: TGTGCCAGCAGTGCGACAGGCCCCACTGAAGCTTTCTTT
cdr3_aa: CASSATGPTEAFF

d_call: .
cdr3_length: 12
j_call: TRBJ2-2
v_call: TRBV30
clone_size: .
cdr3_nt: TGTGCCTGGAGTTTGAGTTCCGGGGAGCTGTTTTTT
cdr3_aa: CAWSLSSGELFF

d_call: .
cdr3_length: 15
j_call: TRBJ1-4
v_call: TRBV7-9
clone_size: once
cdr3_nt: TGTGCCAGCAGCTTTACGCAGGGTACTAATGAAAAACTGTTTTTT
cdr3_aa: CASSFTQGTNEKLFF

d_call: TRBD1
cdr3_length: 16
j_call: TRBJ2-1
v_call: TRBV28
clone_size: .
cdr3_nt: TGTGCCAGCAGTTTAAGAGGGGGACAGGGGGCGAATGAGCAGTTCTTC
cdr3_aa: CASSLRGGQGANEQFF

d_call: .
cdr3_length: 12
j_call: TRBJ2-4
v_call: TRBV28
clone_size: .
cdr3_nt: TGTGCCAGCAGTTTAACGGGAGACATTCAGTACTTC
cdr3_aa: CASSLTGDIQYF

d_call: TRBD2
cdr3_length: 16
j_call: TRBJ2-3
v_call: TRBV4-2
clone_size: .
cdr3_nt: TGTGCCAGCAGCCAAGCACAGCGGGGGGACACAGATACGCAGTATTTT
cdr3_aa: CASSQAQRGDTDTQYF

d_call: .
cdr3_length: 12
j_call: TRBJ2-1
v_call: TRBV7-9
clone_size: .
cdr3_nt: TGTGCCAGCAGCTTAACAGTAAATGAGCAGTTCTTC
cdr3_aa: CASSLTVNEQFF

d_call: TRBD1
cdr3_length: 14
j_call: TRBJ1-6
v_call: TRBV28
clone_size: .
cdr3_nt: TGTGCCAGCACCCTGACAGGGGATAATTCACCCCTCCACTTT
cdr3_aa: CASTLTGDNSPLHF

d_call: .
cdr3_length: 15
j_call: TRBJ2-5
v_call: TRBV27
clone_size: .
cdr3_nt: TGTGCCAGCAGTTTCGAAGGGGGGGCCCAAGAGACCCAGTACTTC
cdr3_aa: CASSFEGGAQETQYF

d_call: TRBD2
cdr3_length: 17
j_call: TRBJ2-3
v_call: TRBV4-3
clone_size: .
cdr3_nt: TGCGCCAGCAGCCAAGATCCCAGCGGGGGGCCAGCAGATACGCAGTATTTT
cdr3_aa: CASSQDPSGGPADTQYF

d_call: .
cdr3_length: 13
j_call: TRBJ2-1
v_call: TRBV9
clone_size: once
cdr3_nt: TGTGCCAGCAGCGTCTTGGCCGACAATGAGCAGTTCTTC
cdr3_aa: CASSVLADNEQFF

d_call: TRBD1
cdr3_length: 16
j_call: TRBJ2-1
v_call: TRBV13
clone_size: .
cdr3_nt: TGTGCCAGCAGCTTAACGGACAGGGGGCGCTACGGTGAGCAGTTCTTC
cdr3_aa: CASSLTDRGRYGEQFF

d_call: .
cdr3_length: 17
j_call: TRBJ1-1
v_call: TRBV27
clone_size: .
cdr3_nt: TGTGCCAGCAGTGCATTATATTCCCAAATAGAGAACACTGAAGCTTTCTTT
cdr3_aa: CASSALYSQIENTEAFF

d_call: .
cdr3_length: 12
j_call: TRBJ2-2
v_call: TRBV10-1
clone_size: .
cdr3_nt: TGCGCCAGCAGTGACTTAGCCGGGGAGCTGTTTTTT
cdr3_aa: CASSDLAGELFF

d_call: .
cdr3_length: 14
j_call: TRBJ2-5
v_call: TRBV2
clone_size: .
cdr3_nt: TGTGCCAGCACCGTGGAGGCGTACCAAGAGACCCAGTACTTC
cdr3_aa: CASTVEAYQETQYF

d_call: .
cdr3_length: 16
j_call: TRBJ2-1
v_call: TRBV2
clone_size: .
cdr3_nt: TGTGCCAGCAGTGAATACGATCCCTGGGGGCTTTTTGAGCAGTTCTTC
cdr3_aa: CASSEYDPWGLFEQFF

d_call: .
cdr3_length: 15
j_call: TRBJ1-5
v_call: TRBV25-1
clone_size: once
cdr3_nt: TGTGCCAGCAGTGATAACAGGTATAGCAATCAGCCCCAGCATTTT
cdr3_aa: CASSDNRYSNQPQHF

d_call: .
cdr3_length: 13
j_call: TRBJ1-1
v_call: TRBV7-9
clone_size: .
cdr3_nt: TGTGCCAGCAGCCCACAGATTAACACTGAAGCTTTCTTT
cdr3_aa: CASSPQINTEAFF

d_call: TRBD2
cdr3_length: 16
j_call: TRBJ2-2
v_call: TRBV2
clone_size: .
cdr3_nt: TGTGCCAGCAGTGAGTCTAGCGGGGTCAACACCGGGGAGCTGTTTTTT
cdr3_aa: CASSESSGVNTGELFF

d_call: .
cdr3_length: 16
j_call: TRBJ1-2
v_call: TRBV6-1
clone_size: .
cdr3_nt: TGTGCCAGCAGTGAAACGCCGACAGCTACTAACTATGGCTACACCTTC
cdr3_aa: CASSETPTATNYGYTF

d_call: TRBD1
cdr3_length: 17
j_call: TRBJ1-2
v_call: TRBV13
clone_size: .
cdr3_nt: TGTGCCAGCAGCCCTAACCGGGACAGGGGATGGAGCTATGGCTACACCTTC
cdr3_aa: CASSPNRDRGWSYGYTF

d_call: .
cdr3_length: 15
j_call: TRBJ2-3
v_call: TRBV27
clone_size: .
cdr3_nt: TGTGCCAGCAGTTTATTGCAGGGACTCACAGATACGCAGTATTTT
cdr3_aa: CASSLLQGLTDTQYF

d_call: .
cdr3_length: 15
j_call: TRBJ2-6
v_call: TRBV6-4
clone_size: .
cdr3_nt: TGTGCCAGCAGTGATAGAAGCTCTGGGGCCAACGTCCTGACTTTC
cdr3_aa: CASSDRSSGANVLTF

d_call: .
cdr3_length: 13
j_call: TRBJ2-3
v_call: TRBV19
clone_size: .
cdr3_nt: TGTGCCAGTAGTATTTTCGGTGCAGATACGCAGTATTTT
cdr3_aa: CASSIFGADTQYF

d_call: .
cdr3_length: 15
j_call: TRBJ1-1
v_call: TRBV4-3
clone_size: .
cdr3_nt: TGCGCCAGCAGCCAAGATAATAACATCTACACTGAAGCTTTCTTT
cdr3_aa: CASSQDNNIYTEAFF

d_call: .
cdr3_length: 12
j_call: TRBJ2-5
v_call: TRBV19
clone_size: .
cdr3_nt: TGTGCCAGTGGGCGGGTCGGAGAGACCCAGTACTTC
cdr3_aa: CASGRVGETQYF